This TCR beta chain was observed in a study of beta chain features in type 1 diabetes (dated by TCRdb to the late 2010s). Study-level background: Mean age, gender distribution, total cell number and subset yield were not different between patients and healthy donors. The study compared the TCRB repertoires of sorted circulating CD4+ T cell subsets in recently diagnosed type 1 diabetes patients with those in matched healthy donors. A total of around 110,000,000 sorted cells were examined across all samples, and RNA yield correlated strongly with the number of cells per subset. Naive and central memory subsets were obtained from all 30 or so donors, but regulatory and stem cell-like memory subsets were isolated from only 8 patients and about 8 healthy donors.

The High Capacity cDNA Reverse Transcription Kit was used to reverse transcribe all of the isolated RNA, meaning that expressed TCRB transcripts were what got sequenced. Naive, central memory and regulatory T cell samples underwent deep immunoSEQ sequencing, averaging around 3.7 million total reads per sample. After sorted cells were lysed in RLT buffer, RNA was extracted with DNase-treated RNeasy Micro or Mini kits, with the choice depending on cell number. Each cell subset was processed on its own to prevent cross-contamination, while patient and healthy donor samples were processed together. Using the immunoSEQ multiplex PCR, TCRB sequences were amplified from cDNA into 87-bp fragments spanning the CDR3 region. Sequencing of the amplicons was done on the Illumina HiSeq platform. Regarding the original processing steps: PCR bias was corrected computationally using synthetic template baselines, and reads within Hamming distance 2 were collapsed, with unmergeable singletons discarded. By aligning reads against IMGT, V, D and J genes, CDR3 length, and insertions or deletions at six rearrangement sites were assigned. Clonotype counts were normalized to sorted cell number within each subset before computing true diversity and Gini coefficients with the tcR R package. Repertoire sharing was quantified using the overlap coefficient calculated on TCRB nucleotide sequences. As a proxy for the pre-selection repertoire, out-of-frame TCRB sequences from naive cells were analyzed. TCRdb provides this immuneACCESS table in a form limited to in-frame rearrangements. Some clones are lacking; in checked studies, under half of them reflect an unresolved V gene, and why the rest are absent is not known. V, J and clone size are those of that table, while D and trimming were read from the DNA. A total of 250,000 to 300,000 clones appear in this sample, around 24% of them only once. The ten largest clones represent about 0.012% of the sample.

Each donor gave one peripheral blood draw, averaging approximately 120 mL, which was collected into heparinised tubes. Using a panel that included CD45RO, CCR7, CD25, CD127, CD95 and CD27, naive, central memory, regulatory and stem cell-like memory CD4+ T cells were sorted on a BD FACSAria II. Every sorted population had a purity above 95%. PBMCs were isolated immediately by Lymphoprep density gradient centrifugation and stained directly without culture. Samples were stained and sorted in pairs, with one healthy donor and one patient per experiment, so that batch effects were minimized. The CDR3 holds 14 amino acids from the cysteine to the phenylalanine. Just the 42-base CDR3 DNA is kept, in frame starting at base 1. Via the germline V gene (reference sequence), CDR1 is LNHDA and CDR2 SQIVND. V and J are truncated by 7 bases and 4 bases respectively, leaving an intervening sequence of 14 bases. A word on this clone: No antigen is known for it. No quality values exist for individual bases; no much larger clone is one base distant.

Beyond this particular receptor, the publication reports: Fewer insertions and more nucleotide deletions at VDJ recombination sites were observed in patients with type 1 diabetes, implying thymic rearrangement abnormalities. Shorter templates might be favored by PCR, yet because patient and control samples were amplified and corrected together, any such skew would affect both groups equally. Type 1 diabetes patients showed a moderate but significant shortening of TCRB CDR3 length in all four CD4+ subsets. Because small numbers of individuals were included in the HLA sub-analyses, any influence of HLA type on TCRB rearrangement was left unresolved. Naive, central memory and regulatory TCRB repertoires appeared more similar among patients than among healthy donors. Because cDNA rather than genomic DNA was sequenced, highly expressing activated cells could have been over-represented, although no difference in activation and CD3 levels was found between groups.

The source material was naive CD4+ T cells from blood. Per the publication, the cell subset or site label means: true naive CD4+ T cells. The rearranged chain carries TRBV19 and TRBJ1-5; no D gene is confidently identified. The source is a woman under 40 with type 1 diabetes. The CDR3 region reads CASTALGDNQPQHF. The DNA is TGTGCCAGTACCGCGCTTGGAGATAATCAGCCCCAGCATTTT.